The TCR beta chain under discussion was sequenced for a study of T cell repertoires in cytomegalovirus infection. The CDR3 runs to 16 residues. Per the germline V gene, CDR1 is SNHLY and CDR2 is FYNNEI. Trimming stripped 6 bases from V and 4 bases from J, with 19 bases between. Using its own MiXCR run on the reads, TCRdb lists one record per CDR3 protein. This sample has 750,000 to 950,000 distinct CDR3 sequences, with around 29% found just once. The sample holds a few counts of this clonotype. The antigen remains undetermined. This sequence originates from a human donor in good health (CMV status not recorded). Some clones in this sample may be carry-over from other donors' samples. The chain uses TRBV2 and TRBJ1-5; D is uncertain. The sample here was cultured CD8+ T cells from PBMCs, taken from culture after CMV antigen stimulation. CDR3 sequence: CASSSKGPVLNQPQHF. The CDR3 DNA reads TGTGCCAGCAGCAGTAAAGGGCCAGTGCTAAATCAGCCCCAGCATTTT.